This entry describes one T cell receptor beta chain. Its cognate antigen is unknown. The data originate from a study of CD8 T cells in Susac syndrome. Study information: At the time their blood was drawn, patients with Susac syndrome were either therapy-naive, on corticosteroids (with some of them also receiving intravenous immunoglobulin), or on intravenous immunoglobulin alone.

Study-wide points: As the study acknowledged, the number of individuals in its TCR sequencing and HLA analysis was relatively small.

V trimming: 2 bases; J trimming: 5 bases; junction bases outside the gene matches: 7. CDR3 length equals 15 residues. Germline loops: CDR1 DFQATT, CDR2 SNEGSKA (reference sequence). A quantity of about 0.5 to 1 ug RNA underwent reverse transcription using random hexamers. Multiplex immunoSEQ PCR targeted 54 Vbeta and 13 Jbeta TCR beta segments. TCRdb analysed the immunoSEQ multiplex PCR reads with MiXCR anew, one entry per CDR3 protein. The table records more than 100,000 distinct CDR3 sequences, 95% to 96% of them present only once. V is TRBV20-1 and J is TRBJ2-2, with TRBD2 matching over 8 bases. This TCR was recovered from a human donor with Susac syndrome. Source material: CD4+ T cells from PBMCs. The CDR3 DNA sequence: TGCAGTGCTAGACCAAGCGGGAGTCGTACCGGGGAGCTGTTTTTT. This encodes CSARPSGSRTGELFF.